The rows below give T cell receptor beta chains drawn from one sample of a study of T-cell memory formation after mild COVID-19. In TCRdb, the 5' RACE reads were re-called with MiXCR into one record per CDR3 protein. The sample has approximately 190,000 distinct CDR3 sequences; approximately 20% are singletons. The sequenced sample was PBMCs or a T cell subset sorted from them (not recorded which). The receptors were gathered from an adult woman who had mild COVID-19 (a few samples of this study predate the infection). Cell type and time point are not known. Each CDR3 is given with its conserved first and last residue. A D gene is named only where the DNA matches it firmly. A clone size is listed for some rows: how often the clone was seen (once, few, many), or a class if it is expanded.

TRBJ1-1 | few | TRBV5-1 | . | TGCGCCAGCAGCTTGGAATGGGGGTCTGAGGCTTTCTTT | CASSLEWGSEAFF
TRBJ2-3 | . | TRBV9 | . | TGTGCCAGCAGCGCCTTCCAGGGTTGGTCAGATACGCAGTATTTT | CASSAFQGWSDTQYF
TRBJ2-7 | . | TRBV5-1 | . | TGCGCCAGCAGCTTGGCTAGCGCAACCTACGAGCAGTACTTC | CASSLASATYEQYF
TRBJ2-1 | few | TRBV18 | TRBD1 | TGTGCCAGCTCACCAACCCGGGACAGGGTGTCCAATGAGCAGTTCTTC | CASSPTRDRVSNEQFF
TRBJ1-5 | few | TRBV9 | . | TGTGCCAGCAGCGAAACTGGGACACCCAATCAGCCCCAGCATTTT | CASSETGTPNQPQHF
TRBJ2-3 | . | TRBV2 | . | TGTGCCAGCGCCGTGTCAGATACGCAGTATTTT | CASAVSDTQYF
TRBJ2-1 | . | TRBV30 | TRBD2 | TGTGCCTGGAGTGCCGGGACTACATTTCAGCAGTTCTTC | CAWSAGTTFQQFF
TRBJ1-1 | . | TRBV20-1 | TRBD1 | TGCAGTGCTAGGGGGGGACAGGAGAACACTGAAGCTTTCTTT | CSARGGQENTEAFF
TRBJ2-1 | many | TRBV19 | . | TGTGCCAGTACCTACGGGGCTCCAGGGCCCGGACCCAATGAGCAGTTCTTC | CASTYGAPGPGPNEQFF
TRBJ2-5 | many | TRBV12-3/TRBV12-4 | TRBD2 | TGTGCCAGCAGTTTAAAGGTCGGGAGCGGGGGGATCCAAGAGACCCAGTACTTC | CASSLKVGSGGIQETQYF
TRBJ2-5 | few | TRBV18 | TRBD1 | TGTGCCAGCTCACCACTGGACAGGGACCAAGAGACCCAGTACTTC | CASSPLDRDQETQYF
TRBJ1-4 | few | TRBV14 | . | TGTGCCAGCAGCCATCAGAATGAAAAACTGTTTTTT | CASSHQNEKLFF
TRBJ2-1 | many | TRBV11-2 | TRBD1 | TGTGCCAGCAGCTCAGACAGGGGGCAGTACAATGAGCAGTTCTTC | CASSSDRGQYNEQFF
TRBJ1-1 | . | TRBV9 | . | TGTGCCAGCAGCGTAGAAAGTTCGGGACTGAAAGCTTTCTTT | CASSVESSGLKAFF
TRBJ2-7 | . | TRBV12-3/TRBV12-4 | . | TGTGCCAGCAGTTTTCGGTCGAAGGGGGCCTACGAGCAGTACTTC | CASSFRSKGAYEQYF
TRBJ1-1 | . | TRBV9 | TRBD1 | TGTGCCAGCAGCGTAATGACAGGGGCGAATGAAGCTTTCTTT | CASSVMTGANEAFF
TRBJ1-1 | few | TRBV5-1 | . | TGCGCCAGCAGCCCGACCCCACAGGGTTCAAACACTGAAGCTTTCTTT | CASSPTPQGSNTEAFF
TRBJ2-4 | . | TRBV5-8 | . | TGTGCCAGCACCAGGGGTGCCAAAAACATTCAGTACTTC | CASTRGAKNIQYF
TRBJ1-1 | few | TRBV4-2 | . | TGTGCCAGCAGCCAAGATCTGTCTCCGATCGGGGCTGAAGCTTTCTTT | CASSQDLSPIGAEAFF
TRBJ2-1 | . | TRBV28 | . | TGTGCCAGCAGTCTGGTGAGCTCCTACAATGAGCAGTTCTTC | CASSLVSSYNEQFF
TRBJ2-5 | . | TRBV10-3 | TRBD1 | TGTGCCATCAGTCCGGGACAGGGGATTAAAGAGACCCAGTACTTC | CAISPGQGIKETQYF
TRBJ1-1 | . | TRBV20-1 | . | TGCAGTGCTAGAGATTGGCAGGGGAAGACTGAAGCTTTCTTT | CSARDWQGKTEAFF
TRBJ2-3 | . | TRBV7-2 | TRBD1 | TGTGCCAGCAGCTCCTCCGGGACAGGGTCGACAGATACGCAGTATTTT | CASSSSGTGSTDTQYF
TRBJ2-5 | few | TRBV5-1 | TRBD1 | TGCGCCAGCAGCCCGGGACAGACACAAGAGACCCAGTACTTC | CASSPGQTQETQYF
TRBJ2-3 | . | TRBV5-6 | . | TGTGCCAGCAGCTTGGGACTATCCCGCACAGATACGCAGTATTTT | CASSLGLSRTDTQYF
TRBJ2-3 | . | TRBV24-1 | . | TGTGCCACCGCCGGTAGGGGGATTGGCACAGATACGCAGTATTTT | CATAGRGIGTDTQYF
TRBJ2-1 | few | TRBV7-2 | . | TGTGCCAGCAGCTTTTCGCGGGGTTCCTACAATGAGCAGTTCTTC | CASSFSRGSYNEQFF
TRBJ1-2 | few | TRBV5-1 | TRBD1 | TGCGCCAGCAGCTTGGGTGGACAGGGAGTCAGCTATGGCTACACCTTC | CASSLGGQGVSYGYTF
TRBJ1-3 | . | TRBV10-3 | . | TGTGCCACCGCTCCCTTTCTGAGCTCTGGAAACACCATATATTTT | CATAPFLSSGNTIYF
TRBJ2-7 | few | TRBV7-9 | TRBD1 | TGTGCCAGCAGCACCCGGACAGGGGGTCCCCACGAGCAGTACTTC | CASSTRTGGPHEQYF
TRBJ2-5 | . | TRBV6-5 | TRBD2 | TGTGCCAGCAGTTACGGGGGCGGACTAGCGGGGGCGGAGACCCAGTACTTC | CASSYGGGLAGAETQYF
TRBJ1-5 | . | TRBV15 | . | TGTGCCACCAGCAGGGTGCGGGACCCTTATCAGCCCCAGCATTTT | CATSRVRDPYQPQHF
TRBJ2-2 | . | TRBV9 | . | TGTGCCAGCAGCGTAGGCGTGGCCGGGGAGCTGTTTTTT | CASSVGVAGELFF
TRBJ1-2 | few | TRBV12-3/TRBV12-4 | TRBD1 | TGTGCCAGCACCCCCGGGGATAGACAGGGGAGAAGGGGCTACACCTTC | CASTPGDRQGRRGYTF
TRBJ2-7 | . | TRBV3-1 | . | TGTGCCAGCCAGTGGGGCTACGAGCAGTACTTC | CASQWGYEQYF
TRBJ2-1 | . | TRBV21-1 | . | TGTGCCAGCAGCAAAGATAGCAGGACCTACAATGAGCAGTTCTTC | CASSKDSRTYNEQFF
TRBJ2-3 | . | TRBV5-1 | . | TGCGCCAGCAGCTTGGGGCAGCAGGATACGCAGTATTTT | CASSLGQQDTQYF
TRBJ2-5 | . | TRBV5-4 | . | TGTGCCAGCAGCCCCCGGGGTAACCAAGAGACCCAGTACTTC | CASSPRGNQETQYF
TRBJ1-2 | few | TRBV29-1 | TRBD1 | TGCAGCGTTAAAAAGGGACAGGGAGGCTACACCTTC | CSVKKGQGGYTF
TRBJ2-6 | . | TRBV7-3 | TRBD1 | TGTGCCAGCAGCACAGGCACGGGACAGCCCTCTGGGGCCAACGTCCTGACTTTC | CASSTGTGQPSGANVLTF
TRBJ2-1 | . | TRBV2 | . | TGTGCCAGCAGTGGGTTCTCCCCAGCTGAGCAGTTCTTC | CASSGFSPAEQFF
TRBJ2-7 | few | TRBV12-3/TRBV12-4 | . | TGTGCCAGCAGAATAGGACAGCGGATCGGGGAGCAGTACTTC | CASRIGQRIGEQYF
TRBJ1-2 | . | TRBV4-2 | TRBD1 | TGTGCCAGCAGCCAGGGACCGGGACAGTTTAACTATGGCTACACCTTC | CASSQGPGQFNYGYTF
TRBJ1-6 | . | TRBV5-1 | . | TGCGCCAGCAGCTTGGGGACAGCGGACTCACCCCTCCACTTT | CASSLGTADSPLHF